This T cell receptor beta chain was recovered during a study of T cells after yellow fever vaccination. As for the study in general: Libraries from low-cell-number fractions were prepared with the SMART-Seq v4 Ultra Low Input RNA kit.

UMIs and a universal primer site were added when TCR cDNA was made by 5'RACE template switching. One entry per CDR3 protein results from TCRdb running MiXCR on the 5' RACE reads. The repertoire consists of roughly 400,000 distinct CDR3 sequences, with 18% occurring once and the leading ten covering about 18%. This clonotype was detected only a few times. Its antigen is still unknown. Whole-study findings and limits: Compared with primary, the secondary response was weaker and peaked at day 5, not 15. At 96% for CD4 and approximately 88% for CD8, most primary-vaccination clones showed up again after the booster.

V was pared by 1 base and J by 4 bases, with 8 bases between. There are 13 residues in the CDR3. The V gene's germline CDR1 is SGHTA and CDR2 FQGNSA. The chain has TRBV7-2 and TRBJ2-7, with no clear D. This material consisted of PBMCs, taken before the yellow fever booster vaccination. The receptor was derived from a man aged 18 to 35 who received the YFV17D yellow fever vaccine. The DNA for the CDR3 is TGTGCCAGCAGCTTAGTCTCGGGTTACGAGCAGTACTTC. It specifies CASSLVSGYEQYF.